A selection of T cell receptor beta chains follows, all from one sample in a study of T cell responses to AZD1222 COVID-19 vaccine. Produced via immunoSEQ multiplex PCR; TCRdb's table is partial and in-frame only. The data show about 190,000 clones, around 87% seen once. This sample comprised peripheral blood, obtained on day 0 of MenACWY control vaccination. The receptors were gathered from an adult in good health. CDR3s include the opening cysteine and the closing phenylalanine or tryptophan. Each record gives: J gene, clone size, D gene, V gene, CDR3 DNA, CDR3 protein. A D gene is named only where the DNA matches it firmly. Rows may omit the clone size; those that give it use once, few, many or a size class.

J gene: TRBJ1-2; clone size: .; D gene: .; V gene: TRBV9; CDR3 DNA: TGTGCCAGCAGCCAGGTGGGGAGGAGTGGCTACACCTTC; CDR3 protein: CASSQVGRSGYTF
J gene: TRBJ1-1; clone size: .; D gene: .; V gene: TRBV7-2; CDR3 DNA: TGTGCCAGCAGGGGATTGGGGAACACTGAAGCTTTCTTT; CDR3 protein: CASRGLGNTEAFF
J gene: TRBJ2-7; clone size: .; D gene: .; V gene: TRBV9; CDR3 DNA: TGTGCCAGCAGCCCTAGTGGGGGAGACGGTATATACGAGCAGTACTTC; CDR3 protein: CASSPSGGDGIYEQYF
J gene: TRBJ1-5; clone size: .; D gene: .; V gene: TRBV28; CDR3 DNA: TGTGCCAGCAGTTTCCGGGGGAGCTTGAGCAATCAGCCCCAGCATTTT; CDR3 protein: CASSFRGSLSNQPQHF
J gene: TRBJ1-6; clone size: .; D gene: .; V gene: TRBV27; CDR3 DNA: TGTGCCAGCAGTTTATATACAACTGGCTCCTATAATTCACCCCTCCACTTT; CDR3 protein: CASSLYTTGSYNSPLHF
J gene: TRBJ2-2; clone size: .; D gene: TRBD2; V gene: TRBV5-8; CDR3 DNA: TGTGCCAGCAGCGACACTAGCGGGGGTAGAACCGGGGAGCTGTTTTTT; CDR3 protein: CASSDTSGGRTGELFF
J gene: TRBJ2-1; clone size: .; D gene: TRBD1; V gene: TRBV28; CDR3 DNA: TGTGCCAGCAGAATAACAGGGGAAGACAATGAGCAGTTCTTC; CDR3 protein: CASRITGEDNEQFF
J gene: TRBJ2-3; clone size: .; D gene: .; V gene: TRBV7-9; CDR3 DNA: TGTGCCAGCAGCCCACCGGGAGCAGATACGCAGTATTTT; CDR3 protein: CASSPPGADTQYF
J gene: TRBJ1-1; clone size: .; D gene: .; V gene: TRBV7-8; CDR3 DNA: TGTGCCAGCAGCTTACTGAACGCCGGGAACACTGAAGCTTTCTTT; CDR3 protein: CASSLLNAGNTEAFF
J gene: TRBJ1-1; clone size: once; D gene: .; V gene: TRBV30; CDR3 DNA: TGTGCCTGGACTGAACAGGGTTTAGATGAAGCTTTCTTT; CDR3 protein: CAWTEQGLDEAFF
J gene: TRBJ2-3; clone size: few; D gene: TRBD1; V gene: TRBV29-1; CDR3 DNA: TGCAGCGCTACAGGGGTGGGAGCAGATACGCAGTATTTT; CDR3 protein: CSATGVGADTQYF
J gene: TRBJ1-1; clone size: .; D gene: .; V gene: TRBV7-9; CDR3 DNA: TGTGCCAGCAGCTTAGACCCGAACGATGAAGCTTTCTTT; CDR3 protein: CASSLDPNDEAFF
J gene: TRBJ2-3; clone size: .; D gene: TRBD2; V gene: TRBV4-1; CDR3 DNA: TGCGCCAGCAGCCCCATCGGACTAGCAACAGATACGCAGTATTTT; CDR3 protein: CASSPIGLATDTQYF
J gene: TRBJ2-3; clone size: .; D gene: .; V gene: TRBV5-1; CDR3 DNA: TGCGCCAGCAGCTTGGCCAGGGCCGGAGATACGCAGTATTTT; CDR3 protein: CASSLARAGDTQYF
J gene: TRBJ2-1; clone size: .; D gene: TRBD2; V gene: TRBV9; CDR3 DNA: TGTGCCAGCAGCGTAGATTCGGGACTAGCGGGTAGCGATGAGCAGTTCTTC; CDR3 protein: CASSVDSGLAGSDEQFF
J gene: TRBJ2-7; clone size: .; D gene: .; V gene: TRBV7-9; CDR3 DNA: TGTGCCAGCAGCTCCGACAGGAAAGCCTACGAGCAGTACTTC; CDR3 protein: CASSSDRKAYEQYF
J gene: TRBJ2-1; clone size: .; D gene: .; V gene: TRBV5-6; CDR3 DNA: TGTGCCAGCAGCTTGGTCGGCTTCTACAATGAGCAGTTCTTC; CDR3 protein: CASSLVGFYNEQFF
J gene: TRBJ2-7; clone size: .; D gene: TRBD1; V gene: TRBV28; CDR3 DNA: TGTGCCAGCAGCCGACCCTATGAGGGGGCAAGGGAGCAGTACTTC; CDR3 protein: CASSRPYEGAREQYF
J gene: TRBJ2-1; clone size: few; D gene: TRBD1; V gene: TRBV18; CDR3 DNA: TGTGCCAGCTCACAAGACAGGGGGAATGAGCAGTTCTTC; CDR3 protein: CASSQDRGNEQFF
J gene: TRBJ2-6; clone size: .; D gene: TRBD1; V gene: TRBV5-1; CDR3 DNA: TGCGCCAGCAGCTTGGTGATGCAGGGGGCGCTAGGTGGGGCCAACGTCCTGACTTTC; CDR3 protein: CASSLVMQGALGGANVLTF
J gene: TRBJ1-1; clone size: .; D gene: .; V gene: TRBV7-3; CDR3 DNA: TGTGCCAGCAGCTTACTTGCCCGGGGTGAAGCTTTCTTT; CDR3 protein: CASSLLARGEAFF
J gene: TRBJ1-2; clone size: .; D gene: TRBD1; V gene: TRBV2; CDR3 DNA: TGTGCCACCACCGGGACAGGAGGTAACTATGGCTACACCTTC; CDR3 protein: CATTGTGGNYGYTF
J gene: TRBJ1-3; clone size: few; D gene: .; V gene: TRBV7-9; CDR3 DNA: TGTGCCAGCAGCTTATCCAGGGCTGGAAACACCATATATTTT; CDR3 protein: CASSLSRAGNTIYF
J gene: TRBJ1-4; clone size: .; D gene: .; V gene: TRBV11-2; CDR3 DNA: TGTGCCAGCAGCTCGGGTGGGGTCAAGGGAAAACTGTTTTTT; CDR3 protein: CASSSGGVKGKLFF
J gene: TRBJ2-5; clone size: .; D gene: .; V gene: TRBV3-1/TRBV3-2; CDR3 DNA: TGTGCCAGCAGCCAAGGGCCGTTCTCTGGGGAGACCCAGTACTTC; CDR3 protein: CASSQGPFSGETQYF
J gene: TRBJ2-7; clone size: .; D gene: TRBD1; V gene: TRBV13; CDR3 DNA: TGTGCCAGCAGCTTATCCACCGGGACAGGGGCCTCCTACGAGCAGTACTTC; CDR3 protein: CASSLSTGTGASYEQYF
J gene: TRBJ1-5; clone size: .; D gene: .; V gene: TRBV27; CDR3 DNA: TGTGCCAGCAGTTCAGACCCGGGGGGTCTTCAGCCCCAGCATTTT; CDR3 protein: CASSSDPGGLQPQHF
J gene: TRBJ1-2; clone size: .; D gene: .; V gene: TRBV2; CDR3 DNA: TGTGCCAGCAATAACCCCTCGGGCTATGGCTACACCTTC; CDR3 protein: CASNNPSGYGYTF